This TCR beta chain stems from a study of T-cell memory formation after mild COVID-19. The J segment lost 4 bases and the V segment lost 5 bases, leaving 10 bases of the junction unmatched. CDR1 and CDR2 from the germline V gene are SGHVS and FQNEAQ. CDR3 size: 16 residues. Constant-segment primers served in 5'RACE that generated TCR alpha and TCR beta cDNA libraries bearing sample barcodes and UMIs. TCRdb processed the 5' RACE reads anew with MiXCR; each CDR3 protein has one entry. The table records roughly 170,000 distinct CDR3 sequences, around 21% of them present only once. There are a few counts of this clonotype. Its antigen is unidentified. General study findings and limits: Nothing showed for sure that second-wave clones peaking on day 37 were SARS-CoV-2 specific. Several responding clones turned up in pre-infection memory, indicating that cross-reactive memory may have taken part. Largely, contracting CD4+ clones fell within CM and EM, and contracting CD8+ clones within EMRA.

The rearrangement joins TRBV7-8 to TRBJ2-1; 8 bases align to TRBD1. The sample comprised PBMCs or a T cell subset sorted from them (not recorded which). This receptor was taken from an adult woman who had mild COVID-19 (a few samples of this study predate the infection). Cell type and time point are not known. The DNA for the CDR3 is TGTGCCAGCAGCCCCCCTCAGGGGGCGGCTTACAATGAGCAGTTCTTC. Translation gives CASSPPQGAAYNEQFF. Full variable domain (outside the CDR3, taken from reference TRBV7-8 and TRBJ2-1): GAGVSQSPRYKVAKRGQDVALRCDPISGHVSLFWYQQALGQGPEFLTYFQNEAQLDKSGLPSDRFFAERPEGSVSTLKIQRTQQEDSAVYLCASSPPQGAAYNEQFFGPGTRLTVL.